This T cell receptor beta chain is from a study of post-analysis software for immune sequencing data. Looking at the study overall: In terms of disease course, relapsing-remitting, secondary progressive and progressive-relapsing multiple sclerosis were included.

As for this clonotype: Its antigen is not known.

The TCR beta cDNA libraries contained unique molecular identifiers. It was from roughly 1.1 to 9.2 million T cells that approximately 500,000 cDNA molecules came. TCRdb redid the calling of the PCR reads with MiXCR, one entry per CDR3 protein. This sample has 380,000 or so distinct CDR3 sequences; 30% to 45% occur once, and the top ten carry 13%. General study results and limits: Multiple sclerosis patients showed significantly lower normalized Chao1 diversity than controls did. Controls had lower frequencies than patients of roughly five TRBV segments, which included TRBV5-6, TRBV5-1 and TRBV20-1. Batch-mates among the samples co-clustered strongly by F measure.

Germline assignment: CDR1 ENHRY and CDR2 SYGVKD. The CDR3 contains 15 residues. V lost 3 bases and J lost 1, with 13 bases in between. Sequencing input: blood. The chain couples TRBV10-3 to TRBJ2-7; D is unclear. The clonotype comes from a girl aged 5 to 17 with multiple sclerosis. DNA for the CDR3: TGTGCCATCAGTGATCGGGCGGCTAAATCCTACGAGCAGTACTTC. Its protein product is CAISDRAAKSYEQYF.